The source of this T cell receptor beta chain is a study of T cell responses to AZD1222 COVID-19 vaccine. Study-wide findings and caveats: Nearly half of spike-specific TCRs reportedly target variant regions that are unmutated in the B.1.351 and B.1.1.7 variants. Compared with day 0, the breadth and depth of the Spike-specific TCR repertoire rose significantly after two doses of AZD1222.

On this clone itself: Antigen specificity is unknown.

Method: immunoSEQ multiplex PCR; TCRdb's copy keeps in-frame clones and lacks some. The sample shows more than 80,000 clones, around nine tenths of them seen only once. Germline CDR1 ENHRY, CDR2 SYGVKD. Trimming pared 4 bases from V and 0 bases from J, leaving 13 bases between. The CDR3 spans 15 residues. This clonotype originated in an adult in good health. The chain combines TRBV10-3 with TRBJ2-7; a possible D gene is TRBD1 (6 bases). The sequencing used peripheral blood, collected on day 0 of MenACWY control vaccination. The DNA for the CDR3 is TGTGCCATCAGTGTGGGGGCACGTAGCTCCTACGAGCAGTACTTC. Its protein product is CAISVGARSSYEQYF.